The T cell receptor beta chain under discussion was sequenced for a study of radiation and T cells in renal cell carcinoma. The time point is: blood 4 weeks post-SBRT, at nephrectomy. Treatment denoted: 15 Gy SBRT to primary tumor, nephrectomy 4 weeks later. The patient's renal cell carcinoma had clear cell pathology. V shed 4 bases and J shed 1 base, with 7 bases lying between them. The germline CDR1 and CDR2 sequences are SGHTA and FQGNSA. The CDR3 loop spans 13 amino acids. The protocol was immunoSEQ multiplex PCR, while the TCRdb copy is restricted to in-frame clones and leaves out a portion. The repertoire holds approximately 170,000 clones, with less than 90% as singletons.

This sample comprised blood, obtained from a patient whose treatment included radiotherapy and nephrectomy. The rearrangement links TRBV7-2 to TRBJ1-2; D call uncertain. This receptor was identified in a woman between 45 and 65 years old with renal cell carcinoma. The CDR3 protein is CASSSGINYGYTF. The DNA of the CDR3 is TGTGCCAGCAGCTCGGGGATTAACTATGGCTACACCTTC.